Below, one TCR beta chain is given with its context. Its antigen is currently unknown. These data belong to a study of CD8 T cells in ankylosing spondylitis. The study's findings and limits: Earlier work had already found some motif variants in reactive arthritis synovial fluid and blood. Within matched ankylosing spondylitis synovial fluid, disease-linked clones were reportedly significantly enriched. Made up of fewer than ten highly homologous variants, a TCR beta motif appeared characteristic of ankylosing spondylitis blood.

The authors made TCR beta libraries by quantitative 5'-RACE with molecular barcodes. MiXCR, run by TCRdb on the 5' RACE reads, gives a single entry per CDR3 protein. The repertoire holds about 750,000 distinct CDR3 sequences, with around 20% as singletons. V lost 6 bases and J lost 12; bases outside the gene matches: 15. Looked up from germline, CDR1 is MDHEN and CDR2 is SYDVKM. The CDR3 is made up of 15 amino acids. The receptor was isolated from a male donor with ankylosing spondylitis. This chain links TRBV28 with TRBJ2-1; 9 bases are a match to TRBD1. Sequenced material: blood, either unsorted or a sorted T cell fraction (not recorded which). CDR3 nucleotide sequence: TGTGCCAGCAGCGACCCGGGACAGGGACAACTTATGCAGTTCTTC. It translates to CASSDPGQGQLMQFF.